This T cell receptor beta chain was identified in a study of blood T cell repertoires in COVID-19. In the study overall: Samples taken during acute and convalescent COVID-19 were collected in the United States, Italy and Spain. From T cells, B-cell-depleted T cells, or PBMCs came the material, which was cDNA or gDNA.

The V gene's germline CDR1 is MGHDK and CDR2 SYGVNS. The CDR3 consists of 14 residues. Unmatched junction bases numbered 6, after V lost 6 bases and J lost 6 bases. This clone occurred a few times. Sequenced by immunoSEQ multiplex PCR; TCRdb stores in-frame clones only, minus some. In the table there are around 130,000 clones, 75% to 85% of which are singletons. The source of this sequence is a man aged 45-65 years with acute or convalescent COVID-19. The sample comprised peripheral blood. The chain recombines TRBV25-1 with TRBJ1-5; 9 positions match TRBD1. The CDR3: CASSRTGAGQPQHF. The CDR3 DNA follows: TGTGCCAGCAGCAGGACAGGGGCGGGTCAGCCCCAGCATTTT.